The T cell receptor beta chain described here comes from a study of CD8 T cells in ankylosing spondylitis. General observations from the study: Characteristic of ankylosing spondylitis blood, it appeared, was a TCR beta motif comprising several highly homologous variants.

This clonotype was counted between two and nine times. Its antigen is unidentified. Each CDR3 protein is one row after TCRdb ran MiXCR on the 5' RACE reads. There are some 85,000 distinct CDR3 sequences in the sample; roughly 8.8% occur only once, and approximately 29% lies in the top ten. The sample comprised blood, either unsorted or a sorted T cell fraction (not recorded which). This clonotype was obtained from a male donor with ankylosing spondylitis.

Here the CDR3 DNA reads TGTGCCAGCAAGCCCGGGGGGGGTCCCAATCAGCCCCAGCATTTT. Its protein is CASKPGGGPNQPQHF. The chain combines TRBV7-8 with TRBJ1-5, with a possible D match to TRBD1 (5 bases). The CDR3 is made up of 15 amino acids. Germline values: CDR1 SGHVS, CDR2 FQNEAQ. Trimming took 7 bases from V and 3 from J, leaving 16 bases between them.